The following is a T cell receptor (beta chain) sequence with its context. The antigen is unknown. A much larger clone differs from this one at a single base, so this may be a read error. Germline CDR1 reads SGHKS; CDR2 reads YYEKEE (reference sequence). This CDR3 is built from 15 residues. The V gene lost 0 bases and the J gene lost 3 bases, with 9 bases spanning the gap. The sample comes from a study of T-cell reconstitution after alpha-beta-depleted transplantation in children. Findings and caveats of the study: Several hundred expanded graft clones reportedly gave rise to the alpha-beta T cells present about two months after transplant. T-cell counts and diversity at one year post-transplant came mainly from newly produced T cells.

TCRbeta library preparation incorporated unique molecular identifiers. TCRdb processed the PCR reads anew with MiXCR; each CDR3 protein has one entry. Here the sample spans about 300,000 distinct CDR3 sequences, around 10% being singletons. This TCR was recovered from a boy in the first two years of life with acute myeloid leukemia, due to receive a stem cell transplant. The chain carries TRBV5-5 and TRBJ1-4; D is unresolved. The sequencing used PBMCs, collected before TCRalphabeta/CD19-depleted stem cell transplant. The CDR3 sequence is CASSLVHGANEKLFF. In DNA, the CDR3 is TGTGCCAGCAGCTTGGTGCATGGGGCTAATGAAAAACTGTTTTTT.